This T cell receptor (beta chain) was sequenced in a study of patients and donors after allogeneic stem cell transplantation. This clonotype has ten or more counts. TCRdb recomputed calls from the RT-PCR reads with MiXCR, one row per CDR3 protein. The sample holds about 57,000 distinct CDR3 sequences, 13% seen once. V lost 4 bases and J 1 base, leaving 11 bases between the germline ends. The CDR3 extends over 14 amino acids. The germline gives CDR1 SGHRS, CDR2 YFSETQ. The sequenced sample was blood, either unsorted or a sorted T cell fraction (not recorded which). The chain links TRBV5-1 to TRBJ1-1; tentative D call: TRBD1 (5 bases). This sequence originates from a human donor who was either an allogeneic HSCT recipient or a stem cell or donor lymphocyte infusion donor (not recorded which). It is not recorded whose cells these are; they may come from a transplant donor. CDR3 nucleotide sequence: TGCGCCAGCAGCCAAGACGGGGGGAACACTGAAGCTTTCTTT. Protein sequence: CASSQDGGNTEAFF.